The entry that follows covers one TCR beta chain sequence. The length of the CDR3 is 15 residues. V was clipped by 2 bases and J by 4 bases; unmatched bases: 7. CDR1 and CDR2 (germline): MDHEN, SYDVKM. Method: immunoSEQ multiplex PCR; TCRdb's copy keeps in-frame clones and lacks some. This sample yields 98,000 or so clones, of which 75% to 90% are seen a single time; roughly a quarter belongs to the top ten. These data are taken from a study of blood T cell repertoires in COVID-19. The rearrangement links TRBV28 to TRBJ2-5; 7 positions agree with TRBD2. This clonotype originated in a man in his fifties or sixties with acute or convalescent COVID-19. Material for sequencing was peripheral blood. The CDR3 DNA sequence: TGTGCCAGCAGTTTAGGGGCGGGAGAGCGAGAGACCCAGTACTTC. The encoded protein is CASSLGAGERETQYF.